This T cell receptor (beta chain) originates from a study of STAT5B mutations in CD4+ large granular lymphocyte leukemia. Per germline, CDR1 SGDLS and CDR2 YYNGEE. The junction had 4 bases not matched to a gene; V was cut back by 3 bases and J by 5 bases. The CDR3 runs to 15 residues. TCRdb's table, derived via immunoSEQ multiplex PCR, lists solely in-frame clones and lacks some. The sample yields 30,000 or so clones, more than 75% seen once. The specimen sequenced was CD4+ T cells from blood buffy coats. The V and J genes are TRBV9 and TRBJ2-2; 10 nucleotides agree with TRBD1. The clonotype originates from a human donor in good health. DNA of the CDR3: TGTGCCAGCAGCGCGACAGGGGGCACGACCGGGGAGCTGTTTTTT. This translates into CASSATGGTTGELFF.